This T cell receptor beta chain was sequenced in a study of shared clonotypes between healthy human individuals. Whole-study findings and limits: Generation probabilities were higher for clonotypes shared across all four sorted-subset donors than for unshared ones.

Libraries were prepared by immunoSEQ multiplex PCR; TCRdb keeps only in-frame clonotypes and omits some of them. The data hold some 2 million clones, with 90% to 95% observed a single time. As concerns this clone: The antigen is unknown.

The TCR was taken from a man between 18 and 29 years old in good health. Input material: naive CD4+ T cells sorted from blood. Subset reported: CD45RA+ positively selected.

CDR3 in amino acids: CASTKGTGSDTQYF. In DNA, the CDR3 is TGTGCCAGTACCAAGGGGACAGGGTCAGATACGCAGTATTTT. The V call is TRBV19, the J call TRBJ2-3; 9 bases line up with TRBD1. This CDR3 contains 14 residues. J lost 4 bases, V lost 7 bases, and 6 bases had no gene match. Per germline, CDR1 LNHDA and CDR2 SQIVND (reference sequence).